Below, 14 T cell receptor beta chains from the same sample are listed, as sequenced in a study of shared clonotypes between healthy human individuals. Naive CD8 cells lacked CD45RO, underwent positive selection for CCR7 and left out terminally differentiated effector memory CD45RA+ cells. The assay was immunoSEQ multiplex PCR, and TCRdb's table has in-frame clones only and misses some. The data show approximately 600,000 clones, approximately 95% seen once. The sequencing sample was made of naive CD8+ T cells sorted from blood. The receptor source for this set is a woman in her twenties or thirties in good health.

The chain is built from TRBV5-4 and TRBJ1-3; possible D gene TRBD1, 5 bases. The germline V and J ends were trimmed by 0 bases and 2 bases, with 9 bases remaining between them. The CDR3 runs 15 residues. Germline V gene lookup returns CDR1 SGHNT and CDR2 YYREEE (reference sequence). The CDR3 region is CASSLDRRPGNTIYF. CDR3 nucleotides: TGTGCCAGCAGCTTGGACAGGCGCCCTGGAAACACCATATATTTT.

The V and J genes are TRBV27 and TRBJ1-2, with 9 bases that match TRBD1. The CDR3 runs 15 residues. Germline loops: CDR1 MNHEY, CDR2 SMNVEV (reference sequence). After removal of 5 bases from V and 0 bases from J, the junction contained 4 bases not matched to a gene. The CDR3, as DNA: TGTGCCAGCAGTACGACAGGGGGAGCTAACTATGGCTACACCTTC. Encoded protein: CASSTTGGANYGYTF.

The chain has TRBV28 and TRBJ2-2; a possible D gene is TRBD1 (6 bases). Germline CDR1 MDHEN, CDR2 SYDVKM. The CDR3 length is 17 residues. V shed 6 bases and J shed 5 bases, with 22 bases lying between them. The chain's CDR3 is CASSIITGLTGTGELFF. The CDR3 DNA is TGTGCCAGCAGCATCATTACAGGGCTCACTGGTACCGGGGAGCTGTTTTTT.

The chain carries TRBV5-1 and TRBJ2-7, with 7 bases that match TRBD2. J was trimmed by 9 bases and V by 5 bases; bases with no gene match: 8. CDR3 length: 12 amino acids. Germline lookup yields CDR1 SGHRS and CDR2 YFSETQ. CDR3 coding DNA: TGCGCCAGCAGTACATCCGGGACTACGCAGTACTTC. It is translated as CASSTSGTTQYF. The complete variable domain, with remaining parts taken from reference TRBV5-1 and TRBJ2-7, reads KAGVTQTPRYLIKTRGQQVTLSCSPISGHRSVSWYQQTPGQGLQFLFEYFSETQRNKGNFPGRFSGRQFSNSRSEMNVSTLELGDSALYLCASSTSGTTQYFGPGTRLTVT.

This clone has only one observation. The chain couples TRBV5-4 to TRBJ2-7; D is possibly TRBD1 (5 bases). Germline assignment: CDR1 SGHNT and CDR2 YYREEE (reference sequence). CDR3 length equals 14 residues. V was trimmed by 3 bases and J by 6 bases, leaving 16 bases between them. The CDR3 nucleotides read TGTGCCAGCAGCTGCGAGCCAGGGTTCCCCGAGCAGTACTTC. Encoded protein: CASSCEPGFPEQYF.

This clone has more than one count but fewer than ten. V gene TRBV16 combines with J gene TRBJ1-5; no firm D call. Germline V CDR1 and CDR2: KGHSY, FQNENV. The V end lost 3 bases, the J end lost 11 bases, and 14 bases lay between the germline ends. The CDR3 is made up of 13 amino acids. The CDR3 protein is CASSQGSLSAQHF. The CDR3 DNA sequence: TGTGCCAGCAGCCAGGGCAGCCTCTCGGCCCAGCATTTT.

The CDR3: CASSSLAGGTDTQYF. The CDR3 DNA is TGTGCCAGCAGTAGTCTAGCGGGAGGAACAGATACGCAGTATTTT. This chain links TRBV7-2 with TRBJ2-3, with TRBD2 matching 11 bases. V lost 6 bases, J lost 3 bases, and 5 bases stayed unmatched. Germline V gene lookup returns CDR1 SGHTA and CDR2 FQGNSA. The CDR3 consists of 15 residues.

The rearrangement uses TRBV7-9 and TRBJ2-7; possibly TRBD2 for D (5 bases). Germline V CDR1 and CDR2: SEHNR, FQNEAQ (reference sequence). The CDR3 totals 17 residues. V was trimmed by 5 bases and J by 3 bases, leaving 23 bases between them. CDR3 residues: CASSPRRTGYGDYEQYF. CDR3 sequence (DNA): TGTGCCAGCAGCCCAAGGAGAACGGGGTACGGGGACTACGAGCAGTACTTC.

The genes are TRBV7-8 and TRBJ2-6, with D tentatively TRBD1 or TRBD2 (7 bases each). The germline CDR1 and CDR2 sequences are SGHVS and FQNEAQ. The V end was cut by 2 bases, the J end by 0 bases, with 26 bases between. This CDR3 is built from 22 residues. CDR3 bases: TGTGCCAGCAGCTTACCTGACAGGGAAACTTTAGCGGGCATCTCTGGGGCCAACGTCCTGACTTTC. It is translated as CASSLPDRETLAGISGANVLTF.

The chain carries TRBV28 and TRBJ2-7; TRBD2 aligns across 16 bases. Germline loops: CDR1 MDHEN, CDR2 SYDVKM. There are 20 residues in the CDR3. V shed 1 base, J shed 1 base, and the junction held 10 bases outside the gene matches. The DNA for the CDR3 is TGTGCCAGCAGTTTATATTCGGGGACTAGCGGGAGGGAAGATTCCTACGAGCAGTACTTC. Its translation is CASSLYSGTSGREDSYEQYF.

This clone has a single count. The gene calls are TRBV9 and TRBJ2-7, with a weak D call TRBD2 (6 bases). V gave up 0 bases and J gave up 1 base, with 8 bases separating them. Germline V gene sequence: CDR1 SGDLS, CDR2 YYNGEE. The CDR3 is made up of 14 amino acids. The CDR3 protein is CASSVEEGSYEQYF. The DNA for the CDR3 is TGTGCCAGCAGCGTAGAGGAGGGTTCCTACGAGCAGTACTTC.

Remarks on this clone: Germline and junction disagree at one end, which may indicate a read error. The gene calls are TRBV27 and TRBJ2-5; D unresolved. CDR1 MNHEY and CDR2 SMNVEV come from the germline V gene (reference sequence). CDR3 size: 12 residues. The CDR3: CASMSSQGTQYF. The CDR3 DNA is TGTGCCAGCATGAGCTCGCAAGGGACCCAGTACTTC.

This clone was detected only a few times. This sample includes further DNA sequences coding for the same CDR3. The chain couples TRBV7-9 to TRBJ2-7; D is uncertain. This CDR3 has 11 residues. CDR1 is SEHNR and CDR2 is FQNEAQ in the germline V gene (reference sequence). Trimming took off 5 bases at V and 1 base at J, with 3 bases between the two ends. CDR3 nucleotides: TGTGCCAGCAGCCCGTCCTACGAGCAGTACTTC. It specifies CASSPSYEQYF.

The rearrangement uses TRBV4-1 and TRBJ2-1, with 11 positions matching TRBD2. J was trimmed by 8 bases and V by 1 base; bases with no gene match: 16. CDR1 and CDR2 from the germline V gene are MGHRA and YSYEKL. The CDR3 loop spans 19 amino acids. CDR3 loop: CASSQASVAGGDQRDEQFF. The CDR3 coding sequence is TGCGCCAGCAGCCAAGCATCTGTAGCGGGAGGGGATCAGAGAGATGAGCAGTTCTTC.